One and the same sample provided the 11 T cell receptor beta chains below, sequenced in a study of T cell responses to AZD1222 COVID-19 vaccine. TCRdb keeps only in-frame clones here, not all; method: immunoSEQ multiplex PCR. This sample has about 160,000 clones; 90% to 95% occur once, and the top ten carry roughly 4.5%. The input for sequencing was peripheral blood, taken on day 0 of MenACWY control vaccination. The receptors come from an adult in good health.

The CDR3 loop reads CASSHAGTLTDTQYF. In DNA form, the CDR3 reads TGCGCCAGCAGCCACGCCGGGACTTTAACAGATACGCAGTATTTT. This chain links TRBV10-1 with TRBJ2-3, with D perhaps TRBD2 (6 bases). Trimming removed 6 bases from V and 3 bases from J, with 16 bases in between. The CDR3 contains 15 residues. The V gene's germline CDR1 is WNHNN and CDR2 SYGVQD (reference sequence).

The V gene is TRBV19, the J gene TRBJ1-4, with TRBD1 as a possible D gene (5 bases). The CDR3 extends over 15 amino acids. CDR1 and CDR2 (germline): LNHDA, SQIVND (reference sequence). Trimming pared 3 bases from V and 5 bases from J, leaving 13 bases between. CDR3 bases: TGTGCCAGTAGTATTCGGAGAGGGGTCAATGAAAAACTGTTTTTT. Amino acid sequence: CASSIRRGVNEKLFF.

J is TRBJ2-7 and V is TRBV4-3; TRBD1 might be the D (5 bases). Per germline, CDR1 LGHNA and CDR2 YSLEER. Trimming took 0 bases from V and 1 from J, leaving 10 bases between them. This CDR3 is 15 amino acids long. The CDR3 nucleotides are TGCGCCAGCAGCCAAGACAGGGCGGTATCCTACGAGCAGTACTTC. Translation: CASSQDRAVSYEQYF.

This chain uses TRBV4-2 with TRBJ2-1; 7 nucleotides match TRBD2. The CDR3 runs to 15 residues. V dropped 1 base and J dropped 5; count of bases not matched to a gene: 5. The germline CDR1 and CDR2 sequences are LGHNA and YNFKEQ. CDR3 sequence reads: CASSQGMAGDNEQFF. The CDR3 coding sequence is TGTGCCAGCAGCCAAGGAATGGCGGGAGACAATGAGCAGTTCTTC.

The chain recombines TRBV18 with TRBJ2-5, with TRBD2 as a possible D gene (7 bases). The V gene's germline CDR1 is KGHSH and CDR2 LQKENI. The CDR3 spans 18 residues. V was pared by 6 bases and J by 0 bases, with 23 bases between. The CDR3: CASSPTTGGGQYQETQYF. As DNA, the CDR3 is TGTGCCAGCTCGCCAACCACCGGCGGGGGCCAGTACCAAGAGACCCAGTACTTC.

The chain uses TRBV27 and TRBJ1-2; D gene ambiguous. CDR1 is MNHEY, CDR2 SMNVEV, per germline (reference sequence). Trimming shortened V by 5 bases and J by 4 bases, and 17 bases separated the two germline ends. The length of the CDR3 is 15 residues. The CDR3 loop is CASSTRPQRTYGYTF. The CDR3 region has the DNA TGTGCCAGCAGTACCCGACCCCAGAGGACCTATGGCTACACCTTC.

V and J are TRBV15 and TRBJ1-5; D is undetermined. The CDR3 covers 13 residues. V was trimmed by 0 bases and J by 9 bases, leaving 9 bases between them. Germline V gene lookup returns CDR1 LNHNV and CDR2 YYDKDF (reference sequence). CDR3 sequence reads: CATSRDRIRPQHF. The CDR3 DNA is TGTGCCACCAGCAGAGATCGAATTCGGCCCCAGCATTTT.

The chain has TRBV5-1 and TRBJ1-3; no clear D gene. The germline V gene has CDR1 SGHRS and CDR2 YFSETQ. Trimming took 0 bases from V and 0 from J, leaving 10 bases between them. The CDR3 runs 16 residues. The CDR3 spells CASSLEGGSSGNTIYF. CDR3 in DNA: TGCGCCAGCAGCTTGGAGGGCGGTAGCTCTGGAAACACCATATATTTT.

J is TRBJ1-5 and V is TRBV4-1; a possible D gene is TRBD1 (5 bases). V was clipped by 3 bases and J by 3 bases, with 9 bases between them. Looked up from germline, CDR1 is MGHRA and CDR2 is YSYEKL. This CDR3 contains 14 residues. As DNA, the CDR3 is TGCGCCAGCAGCCAGGAGGGGTCCAATCAGCCCCAGCATTTT. Protein product: CASSQEGSNQPQHF.

V usage is TRBV9 and J usage is TRBJ2-3; 7 nucleotides line up with TRBD1. The CDR3 is 14 amino acids. Germline V CDR1 and CDR2: SGDLS, YYNGEE. V dropped 5 bases and J dropped 2; count of bases not matched to a gene: 5. CDR3 coding DNA: TGTGCCAGCAGTTCCAGGGGGTTCACAGATACGCAGTATTTT. Translated, it gives CASSSRGFTDTQYF.

CDR3 nucleotides: TGTGCCAGCACCACAGGGGGAATATCTGAAGCTTTCTTT. The encoded protein is CASTTGGISEAFF. V and J are TRBV6-5 and TRBJ1-1; TRBD1 matches at 8 bases. The CDR3 length is 13 residues. J gave up 6 bases and V 7 bases, and 7 bases lay outside the gene matches. The germline V gene has CDR1 MNHEY and CDR2 SVGAGI.